The clone carrying this T cell receptor beta chain showed up just once. As yet, its antigen is unknown. Per germline, CDR1 SGHDN and CDR2 FVKESK. V lost 4 bases and J lost 5; bases outside the gene matches: 16. This CDR3 comprises 17 residues. This entry belongs to a study of graft-versus-host responses after intestinal transplantation. Study-level information: Anti-thymocyte globulin was used for induction in all recipients, who then took tacrolimus and steroids for approximately 3 years.

Measured with immunoSEQ multiplex PCR; TCRdb has only the in-frame clones, and not every one. The sample has around 130,000 clones, 85% to 95% seen once; the top ten hold roughly 0.15%. Findings of the study overall: Researchers found GvH clones in recipient marrow, and some showed up first in ileum or blood. Those patients showing graft-donor T cell macrochimerism displayed high graft-versus-host to host-versus-graft clonal ratios in allografts. After transplant, early declines in HvG clones were associated with peak levels of circulating GvH clones.

The chain carries TRBV14 and TRBJ1-2; TRBD1 matches at 7 bases. The sequence was obtained from a human donor who received an intestinal transplant. The source material was unstimulated CD4+ T cells sorted from spleen or lymph node cells, sampled before intestinal transplant. The CDR3: CASSPLFYRGLEYGYTF. In nucleotides, the CDR3 is TGTGCCAGCAGCCCATTATTCTACAGGGGTCTAGAGTATGGCTACACCTTC.